Listed below are T cell receptor beta chains from one sample, sequenced in a study of blood T cells in healthy people across ages. A single record per CDR3 protein comes from TCRdb applying MiXCR to the 5' RACE reads. The data hold about 720,000 distinct CDR3 sequences, with roughly 25% observed a single time. This same sample was also part of a study on T cells of mothers and their children.

What was sequenced was blood. These receptors were taken from a boy aged 5-17 years in good health. CDR3s include the opening cysteine and the closing phenylalanine or tryptophan. The D gene is left open where the match is weak. Size tells how often a clone was seen (once, few, many) or the class of an expanded clone, and some rows leave it out.

D: .
J: TRBJ2-7
V: TRBV20-1
size: .
CDR3: CSAIGALTSYEQYF
DNA: TGCAGTGCTATAGGGGCGCTAACCTCCTACGAGCAGTACTTC

D: .
J: TRBJ2-7
V: TRBV28
size: .
CDR3: CASSLPGFSYEQYF
DNA: TGTGCCAGCAGTTTGCCTGGATTCTCCTACGAGCAGTACTTC

D: .
J: TRBJ2-5
V: TRBV5-1
size: .
CDR3: CASSWVDYQETQYF
DNA: TGCGCCAGCAGCTGGGTGGACTACCAAGAGACCCAGTACTTC

D: TRBD1
J: TRBJ1-5
V: TRBV15
size: .
CDR3: CATSRGDRGEDQPQHF
DNA: TGTGCCACCAGCAGAGGGGACAGAGGAGAAGATCAGCCCCAGCATTTT

D: .
J: TRBJ2-5
V: TRBV5-1
size: few
CDR3: CASSLEPGHQETQYF
DNA: TGCGCCAGCAGCTTGGAGCCAGGACACCAAGAGACCCAGTACTTC

D: TRBD1
J: TRBJ2-7
V: TRBV28
size: few
CDR3: CASDTPGTGSYEQYF
DNA: TGTGCCAGCGACACTCCCGGGACAGGGTCCTACGAGCAGTACTTC

D: .
J: TRBJ1-1
V: TRBV7-2
size: .
CDR3: CASSLPGYMNTEAFF
DNA: TGTGCCAGCAGCCTCCCGGGCTATATGAACACTGAAGCTTTCTTT

D: .
J: TRBJ2-7
V: TRBV7-8
size: .
CDR3: CASSSPASDPYEQYF
DNA: TGTGCCAGCAGCTCCCCTGCTAGCGACCCCTACGAGCAGTACTTC

D: .
J: TRBJ1-1
V: TRBV9
size: once
CDR3: CASSVGLEGGTEAFF
DNA: TGTGCCAGCAGCGTGGGGTTAGAGGGAGGCACTGAAGCTTTCTTT

D: TRBD2
J: TRBJ2-7
V: TRBV5-1
size: .
CDR3: CASTPTSGSGEQYF
DNA: TGCGCCAGCACCCCCACTAGCGGGAGTGGCGAGCAGTACTTC

D: .
J: TRBJ2-2
V: TRBV7-9
size: .
CDR3: CASSPRTASSHTGELFF
DNA: TGTGCCAGCAGCCCCCGGACAGCCTCTTCGCACACCGGGGAGCTGTTTTTT

D: .
J: TRBJ2-5
V: TRBV3-1
size: few
CDR3: CASSPRGYETQYF
DNA: TGTGCCAGCAGCCCCAGAGGGTATGAGACCCAGTACTTC

D: TRBD2
J: TRBJ2-5
V: TRBV28
size: few
CDR3: CASSSGGPRETQYF
DNA: TGTGCCAGCAGTTCGGGGGGGCCACGAGAGACCCAGTACTTC

D: TRBD2
J: TRBJ2-1
V: TRBV29-1
size: .
CDR3: CSVSGRLYNEQFF
DNA: TGCAGCGTTAGCGGGAGGCTTTACAATGAGCAGTTCTTC

D: TRBD1
J: TRBJ1-2
V: TRBV7-9
size: .
CDR3: CASSFLLRSGTGTDGYTF
DNA: TGTGCCAGCAGCTTCTTACTTCGATCGGGGACAGGGACCGATGGCTACACCTTC

D: .
J: TRBJ1-2
V: TRBV20-1
size: few
CDR3: CSAGAGTNGYTF
DNA: TGCAGTGCTGGCGCCGGGACCAATGGCTACACCTTC

D: TRBD2
J: TRBJ2-5
V: TRBV5-4
size: .
CDR3: CASSILPSGREETQYF
DNA: TGTGCCAGCAGCATCTTGCCCAGCGGGAGGGAGGAGACCCAGTACTTC

D: TRBD1
J: TRBJ2-3
V: TRBV4-3
size: few
CDR3: CASSQAPGQGVTDTQYF
DNA: TGCGCCAGCAGCCAGGCACCCGGACAGGGGGTAACAGATACGCAGTATTTT

D: .
J: TRBJ1-1
V: TRBV3-1
size: few
CDR3: CASSHLGSEAFF
DNA: TGTGCCAGCAGCCATTTAGGGTCTGAAGCTTTCTTT

D: TRBD1
J: TRBJ2-5
V: TRBV29-1
size: .
CDR3: CSAKGQGMETQYF
DNA: TGCAGCGCCAAAGGACAGGGTATGGAGACCCAGTACTTC

D: .
J: TRBJ1-6
V: TRBV3-1
size: .
CDR3: CASSHGTSNSPLHF
DNA: TGTGCCAGCAGCCACGGGACTAGTAATTCACCCCTCCACTTT

D: .
J: TRBJ1-4
V: TRBV9
size: few
CDR3: CASSVMKLFF
DNA: TGTGCCAGCAGCGTAATGAAACTGTTTTTT

D: .
J: TRBJ2-7
V: TRBV7-2
size: .
CDR3: CASSGLGGTYEQYF
DNA: TGTGCCAGCAGCGGGCTTGGGGGGACCTACGAGCAGTACTTC

D: TRBD2
J: TRBJ2-7
V: TRBV11-2
size: few
CDR3: CASSPPQGREPTYEQYF
DNA: TGTGCCAGCAGCCCACCCCAAGGGCGGGAGCCGACCTACGAGCAGTACTTC

D: TRBD2
J: TRBJ2-1
V: TRBV5-1
size: .
CDR3: CASSPRVSGGDNEQFF
DNA: TGCGCCAGCAGCCCGAGGGTCAGCGGGGGGGACAATGAGCAGTTCTTC

D: TRBD1
J: TRBJ1-2
V: TRBV12-3/TRBV12-4
size: few
CDR3: CASSIGQGYGYTF
DNA: TGTGCCAGCAGCATAGGACAGGGCTATGGCTACACCTTC

D: .
J: TRBJ1-5
V: TRBV27
size: .
CDR3: CASSFDSNQPQRF
DNA: TGTGCCAGCAGTTTCGATAGCAATCAGCCCCAGCGTTTT

D: TRBD2
J: TRBJ2-2
V: TRBV2
size: many
CDR3: CARQRSGLAGGTGELFF
DNA: TGTGCCAGACAACGCTCGGGACTAGCGGGAGGCACCGGGGAGCTGTTTTTT

D: .
J: TRBJ1-2
V: TRBV5-5
size: .
CDR3: CASSLAGNPYGYTF
DNA: TGTGCCAGCAGCTTGGCGGGTAACCCCTATGGCTACACCTTC

D: TRBD1
J: TRBJ2-1
V: TRBV29-1
size: few
CDR3: CSVGDRRNEQFF
DNA: TGCAGCGTTGGGGACAGAAGGAATGAGCAGTTCTTC

D: TRBD2
J: TRBJ2-3
V: TRBV29-1
size: .
CDR3: CSVEGGLAGARDTQYF
DNA: TGCAGCGTTGAAGGAGGACTAGCGGGAGCGAGGGATACGCAGTATTTT

D: TRBD1
J: TRBJ2-7
V: TRBV6-2/TRBV6-3
size: few
CDR3: CASSLSQTGGEQYF
DNA: TGTGCCAGCAGTCTCTCCCAAACAGGGGGCGAGCAGTACTTC

D: .
J: TRBJ1-1
V: TRBV7-2
size: few
CDR3: CASSARTPPGTEAFF
DNA: TGTGCCAGCAGCGCCAGGACTCCCCCGGGAACTGAAGCTTTCTTT

D: .
J: TRBJ2-5
V: TRBV12-3/TRBV12-4
size: .
CDR3: CASSTRTEETQYF
DNA: TGTGCCAGCAGTACCCGGACAGAAGAGACCCAGTACTTC

D: .
J: TRBJ2-1
V: TRBV4-2
size: .
CDR3: CASSQGTTLKEQFF
DNA: TGTGCCAGCAGCCAAGGGACTACCCTAAAAGAGCAGTTCTTC

D: TRBD1
J: TRBJ2-4
V: TRBV4-3
size: few
CDR3: CASSQGDRNTNIQYF
DNA: TGCGCCAGCAGCCAAGGGGACAGAAATACGAACATTCAGTACTTC

D: .
J: TRBJ2-3
V: TRBV29-1
size: few
CDR3: CSVVSDSTDTQYF
DNA: TGCAGCGTAGTCTCCGATTCTACAGATACGCAGTATTTT

D: .
J: TRBJ2-5
V: TRBV12-3/TRBV12-4
size: .
CDR3: CASSLSYNQRVTQYF
DNA: TGTGCCAGCAGTTTAAGTTACAACCAAAGAGTGACCCAGTACTTC

D: .
J: TRBJ2-7
V: TRBV27
size: .
CDR3: CASSLSQTGYEQYF
DNA: TGTGCCAGCAGTTTATCGCAGACAGGCTACGAGCAGTACTTC

D: TRBD1
J: TRBJ2-7
V: TRBV5-1
size: few
CDR3: CASSIIQGALSERYF
DNA: TGCGCCAGCAGCATAATACAGGGGGCGCTGAGCGAGCGGTACTTC

D: TRBD2
J: TRBJ2-2
V: TRBV9
size: few
CDR3: CASSHSGLPGELFF
DNA: TGTGCCAGCAGCCATAGCGGGCTCCCCGGGGAGCTGTTTTTT

D: TRBD2
J: TRBJ2-1
V: TRBV7-9
size: .
CDR3: CASSKRDIPNNEQFF
DNA: TGTGCCAGCAGCAAGCGGGATATCCCCAACAATGAGCAGTTCTTC

D: .
J: TRBJ2-5
V: TRBV12-3/TRBV12-4
size: few
CDR3: CASSFGYAETQYF
DNA: TGTGCCAGCAGTTTTGGCTATGCGGAGACCCAGTACTTC

D: TRBD2
J: TRBJ2-3
V: TRBV5-1
size: .
CDR3: CASALWGRDSTQYF
DNA: TGCGCCAGTGCGTTGTGGGGGAGGGATTCCACGCAGTATTTT

D: .
J: TRBJ2-5
V: TRBV2
size: .
CDR3: CASSGFSPETQYF
DNA: TGTGCCAGCAGTGGATTCAGCCCAGAGACCCAGTACTTC

D: .
J: TRBJ1-4
V: TRBV25-1
size: .
CDR3: CASSVTGEKLFF
DNA: TGTGCCAGCAGTGTGACTGGAGAAAAACTGTTTTTT

D: .
J: TRBJ1-1
V: TRBV29-1
size: .
CDR3: CSVVGGKSEAFF
DNA: TGCAGCGTTGTAGGGGGAAAATCTGAAGCTTTCTTT

D: TRBD2
J: TRBJ2-1
V: TRBV4-1
size: .
CDR3: CASSHTGGVSYNEQFF
DNA: TGCGCCAGCAGCCACACCGGGGGGGTCTCCTACAATGAGCAGTTCTTC

D: .
J: TRBJ1-5
V: TRBV20-1
size: .
CDR3: CSARDHVLGTRNQPQHF
DNA: TGCAGTGCTAGAGATCATGTGTTGGGGACAAGGAACCAGCCCCAGCATTTT

D: TRBD2
J: TRBJ2-5
V: TRBV19
size: .
CDR3: CASSIALAQAETQYF
DNA: TGTGCCAGTAGTATAGCACTAGCGCAGGCGGAGACCCAGTACTTC

D: TRBD1
J: TRBJ1-3
V: TRBV7-2
size: .
CDR3: CASSLGQGPAGNTIYF
DNA: TGTGCCAGCAGCTTAGGACAGGGACCGGCTGGAAACACCATATATTTT

D: TRBD2
J: TRBJ2-1
V: TRBV24-1
size: few
CDR3: CATSDPTLAGGLNEQFF
DNA: TGTGCCACCAGTGACCCGACTCTAGCGGGAGGGTTGAATGAGCAGTTCTTC

D: .
J: TRBJ2-1
V: TRBV30
size: .
CDR3: CAWSSLTASSYNEQFF
DNA: TGCGCCTGGAGCTCCTTGACGGCTAGCTCCTACAATGAGCAGTTCTTC

D: .
J: TRBJ2-1
V: TRBV5-1
size: .
CDR3: CASSVVPGTENEQLF
DNA: TGCGCCAGCAGCGTGGTACCCGGGACTGAGAATGAGCAGCTCTTC

D: TRBD1
J: TRBJ1-4
V: TRBV7-9
size: .
CDR3: CASGGDRRNEELFF
DNA: TGTGCCAGCGGTGGGGACAGGCGAAATGAAGAACTGTTTTTT